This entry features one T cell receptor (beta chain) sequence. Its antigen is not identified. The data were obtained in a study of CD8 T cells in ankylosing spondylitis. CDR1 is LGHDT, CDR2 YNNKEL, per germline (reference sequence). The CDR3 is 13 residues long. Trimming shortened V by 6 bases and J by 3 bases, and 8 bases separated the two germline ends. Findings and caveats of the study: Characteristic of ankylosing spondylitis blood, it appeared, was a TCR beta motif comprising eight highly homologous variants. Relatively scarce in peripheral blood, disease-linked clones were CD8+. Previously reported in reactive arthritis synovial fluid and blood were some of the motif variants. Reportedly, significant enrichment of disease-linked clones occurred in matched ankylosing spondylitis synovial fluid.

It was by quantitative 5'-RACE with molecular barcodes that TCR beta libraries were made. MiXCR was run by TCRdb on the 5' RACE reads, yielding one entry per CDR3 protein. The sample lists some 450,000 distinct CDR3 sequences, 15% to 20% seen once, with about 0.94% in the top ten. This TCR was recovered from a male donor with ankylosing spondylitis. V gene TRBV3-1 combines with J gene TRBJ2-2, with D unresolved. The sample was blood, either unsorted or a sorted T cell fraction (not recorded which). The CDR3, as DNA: TGTGCCAGCAGGGACCAATACACCGGGGAGCTGTTTTTT. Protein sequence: CASRDQYTGELFF.